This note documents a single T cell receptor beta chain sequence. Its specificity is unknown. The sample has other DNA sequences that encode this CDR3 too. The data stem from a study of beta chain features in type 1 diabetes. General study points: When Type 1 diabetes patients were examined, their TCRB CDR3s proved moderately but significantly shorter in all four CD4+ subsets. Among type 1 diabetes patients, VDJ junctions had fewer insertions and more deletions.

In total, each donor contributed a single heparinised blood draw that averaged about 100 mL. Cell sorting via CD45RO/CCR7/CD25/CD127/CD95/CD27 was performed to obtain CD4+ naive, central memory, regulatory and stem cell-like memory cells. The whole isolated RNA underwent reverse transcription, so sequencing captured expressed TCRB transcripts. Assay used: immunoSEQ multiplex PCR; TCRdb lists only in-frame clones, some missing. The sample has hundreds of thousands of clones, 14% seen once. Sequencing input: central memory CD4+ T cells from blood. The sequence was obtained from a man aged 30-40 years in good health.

CDR3 region: CASSLSAGGTDTQYF. The CDR3 DNA is TGTGCCAGCAGCTTATCGGCGGGGGGCACAGATACGCAGTATTTT. The genes are TRBV7-7 and TRBJ2-3; 7 bases are shared with TRBD2. The germline gives CDR1 SSHAT, CDR2 FNYEAQ (reference sequence). V was pared by 2 bases and J by 1 base, with 3 bases of the junction left unmatched. This CDR3 region has 15 residues.